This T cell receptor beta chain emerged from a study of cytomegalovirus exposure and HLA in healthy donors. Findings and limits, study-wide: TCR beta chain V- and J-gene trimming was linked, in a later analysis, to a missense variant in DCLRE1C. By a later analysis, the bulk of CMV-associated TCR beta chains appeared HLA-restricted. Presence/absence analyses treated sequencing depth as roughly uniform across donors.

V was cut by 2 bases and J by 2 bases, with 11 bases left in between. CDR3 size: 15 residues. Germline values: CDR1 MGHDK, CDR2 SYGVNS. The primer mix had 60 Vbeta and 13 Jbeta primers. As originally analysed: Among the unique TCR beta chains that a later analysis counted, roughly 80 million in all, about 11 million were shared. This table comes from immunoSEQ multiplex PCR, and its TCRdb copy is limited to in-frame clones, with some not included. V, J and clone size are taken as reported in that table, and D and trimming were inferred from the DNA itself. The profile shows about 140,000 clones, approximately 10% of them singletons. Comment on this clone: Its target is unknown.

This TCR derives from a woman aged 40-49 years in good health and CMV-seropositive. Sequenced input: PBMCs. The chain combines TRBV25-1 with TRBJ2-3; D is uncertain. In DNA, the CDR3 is TGTGCCAGCAGTGAAAGTAGAACTTTCACAGATACGCAGTATTTT. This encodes CASSESRTFTDTQYF. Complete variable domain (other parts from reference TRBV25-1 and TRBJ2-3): EADIYQTPRYLVIGTGKKITLECSQTMGHDKMYWYQQDPGMELHLIHYSYGVNSTEKGDLSSESTVSRIRTEHFPLTLESARPSHTSQYLCASSESRTFTDTQYFGPGTRLTVL.